Following are 5 T cell receptor beta chains from one sample sequenced in a study of metastatic and nonmetastatic thyroid tumors (dated by TCRdb to between 2020 and 2021). Library preparation was by PCR. Sequencing relied on an Illumina HiSeq 4000. TCRdb reanalyzed the raw reads on its own, using fastp at Q25 for trimming and MiXCR for clone calling, and kept in-frame beta chains. This sample gives 13,000 or so clones in total; 25% to 35% of them show up just once. The leading ten clones occupy approximately 12% of the sample. None of the patients had been given any treatment before thyroid surgery. The sample comprised tumor tissue. The receptors derive from a female donor with papillary thyroid cancer or a benign thyroid nodule (not recorded which). Some clones in this sample may be carry-over from other donors' samples.

This clone is judged medium-sized. The gene calls are TRBV19 and TRBJ2-3; D may be TRBD1 (6 bases). The CDR3 runs to 13 residues. Trimming removed 6 bases at V and 4 bases at J, with 11 bases between. CDR1 and CDR2 from the germline V gene are LNHDA and SQIVND (reference sequence). The DNA of the CDR3 is TGTGCCAGTAGCTCCACAGGGTCAGATACGCAGTATTTT. It codes for CASSSTGSDTQYF. Looking up the rest from reference TRBV19 and TRBJ2-3 gives the full variable domain: DGGITQSPKYLFRKEGQNVTLSCEQNLNHDAMYWYRQDPGQGLRLIYYSQIVNDFQKGDIAEGYSVSREKKESFPLTVTSAQKNPTAFYLCASSSTGSDTQYFGPGTRLTVL.

This clone was seen repeatedly, ten times or more. Other DNA sequences in this sample translate to the same CDR3. The chain joins TRBV30 to TRBJ1-1; D ambiguous. The CDR3 has 13 amino acids. Trimming removed 3 bases at V and 2 bases at J, with 10 bases between. CDR1 and CDR2 (germline): GTSNPN, SVGIG (reference sequence). CDR3 sequence (DNA): TGTGCCTGGAGGTTCCAGTCAAACACTGAAGCTTTCTTT. This encodes CAWRFQSNTEAFF.

This chain links TRBV6-1 with TRBJ2-7, with a possible D match to TRBD1 (5 bases). This CDR3 region has 15 residues. Between the trimmed V and J ends, which lost 3 bases and 0 bases, there was a span of 12 bases. The germline gives CDR1 MNHNS, CDR2 SASEGT. In nucleotides, the CDR3 is TGTGCCAGCAGTGATTCCCTCGACAGCTCCTACGAGCAGTACTTC. It codes for CASSDSLDSSYEQYF.

The sample holds a few counts of this clone. The chain links TRBV6-2 or TRBV6-3 to TRBJ2-7; D is perhaps TRBD1 (6 bases). CDR1 MNHEY and CDR2 SVGEGT come from the germline V gene. The V and J ends lost 6 bases and 6 bases respectively, with 15 bases between them. CDR3 length: 13 amino acids. As DNA, the CDR3 is TGTGCCAGCAGCTCAACAGGGCTCGGCGAGCAGTACTTC. Translation: CASSSTGLGEQYF.

This clone was counted at least ten times. In nucleotides, the CDR3 is TGTGCCAGCTCACCAAGCCTAGCGGTTAACACCGGGGAGCTGTTTTTT. This translates into CASSPSLAVNTGELFF. V is TRBV18 and J is TRBJ2-2, with 7 bases that match TRBD2. The V gene's germline CDR1 is KGHSH and CDR2 LQKENI. With 2 bases clipped from V and 2 bases from J, the junction kept 5 bases outside the gene matches. This CDR3 has 16 residues.